A single sample is the source of the 29 T cell receptor beta chains below, sequenced in a study of long-term antiretroviral therapy in people with HIV. The authors ran the immunoSEQ assay, v3.0, at survey level. Sequenced by immunoSEQ multiplex PCR; TCRdb stores in-frame clones only, minus some. The repertoire holds 9,000 to 15,000 clones, around 79% seen once, with approximately 10% in the top ten. Sequencing used unsorted PBMCs, obtained 0.8 years before starting antiretroviral therapy. These receptors came from a woman between 40 and 55 years old with HIV.

V is TRBV19 and J is TRBJ2-5; D gene ambiguous. CDR3 length: 16 residues. The germline V gene has CDR1 LNHDA and CDR2 SQIVND (reference sequence). V was cut by 0 bases and J by 2 bases, with 13 bases left in between. The CDR3 DNA reads TGTGCCAGTAGTATAGATCCCCGGGCGGTACAAGAGACCCAGTACTTC. Translating it yields CASSIDPRAVQETQYF.

This chain links TRBV7-7 with TRBJ1-1, with D unclear. CDR3 length equals 13 residues. The germline V gene has CDR1 SSHAT and CDR2 FNYEAQ (reference sequence). V was clipped by 1 base and J by 0 bases, with 3 bases between them. The CDR3 sequence: CASSLDVNTEAFF. The CDR3 bases are TGTGCCAGCAGCTTAGACGTGAACACTGAAGCTTTCTTT.

The rearrangement uses TRBV7-9 and TRBJ2-1, with D unclear. Germline V gives CDR1 SEHNR, CDR2 FQNEAQ (reference sequence). This CDR3 is built from 14 residues. V lost 1 base and J 8 bases, leaving 12 bases between the germline ends. The CDR3 DNA is TGTGCCAGCAGCTTAGAGGCTGCGTGGGATGAGCAGTTCTTC. It translates to CASSLEAAWDEQFF. Together with reference TRBV7-9 and TRBJ2-1, the CDR3 gives the full variable domain: DTGVSQNPRHKITKRGQNVTFRCDPISEHNRLYWYRQTLGQGPEFLTYFQNEAQLEKSRLLSDRFSAERPKGSFSTLEIQRTEQGDSAMYLCASSLEAAWDEQFFGPGTRLTVL.

The chain uses TRBV14 and TRBJ1-4; D ambiguous. Trimming stripped 2 bases from V and 4 bases from J, with 8 bases between. Germline CDR1 reads SGHDN; CDR2 reads FVKESK. The CDR3 is 14 amino acids. The CDR3 sequence is CASSQIRDNEKLFF. The CDR3, as DNA: TGTGCCAGCAGCCAAATCCGAGATAATGAAAAACTGTTTTTT. Full variable domain (remainder filled in from reference TRBV14 and TRBJ1-4): EAGVTQFPSHSVIEKGQTVTLRCDPISGHDNLYWYRRVMGKEIKFLLHFVKESKQDESGMPNNRFLAERTGGTYSTLKVQPAELEDSGVYFCASSQIRDNEKLFFGSGTQLSVL.

This clone has more than one count but fewer than ten. This CDR3 reads CASSLASGTVGGEQFF. The CDR3 DNA sequence: TGTGCCAGCAGCTTAGCGTCCGGGACCGTAGGGGGCGAGCAGTTCTTC. J is TRBJ2-1 and V is TRBV11-3; 7 nucleotides line up with TRBD1. This CDR3 contains 16 residues. In germline, CDR1 is SGHNT, CDR2 YENEEA. Trimming took 1 base from V and 10 from J; bases not matched to a gene: 13.

V is TRBV19 and J is TRBJ1-5; D is unresolved. From germline, CDR1 is LNHDA and CDR2 SQIVND (reference sequence). The V and J ends lost 3 bases and 2 bases respectively, with 2 bases between them. CDR3 length: 12 residues. This chain's CDR3 is CASSIGNQPQHF. The CDR3 DNA sequence: TGTGCCAGTAGTATTGGCAATCAGCCCCAGCATTTT.

The chain combines TRBV28 with TRBJ2-1, with D hard to call. Germline lookup yields CDR1 MDHEN and CDR2 SYDVKM. V was cut by 2 bases and J by 10 bases, with 9 bases left in between. CDR3 size: 12 residues. DNA for the CDR3: TGTGCCAGCAGTTTAGTCCCCCAGGAGCAGTTCTTC. This sequence encodes CASSLVPQEQFF.

This clone was observed once. This chain joins TRBV18 and TRBJ2-1, with a weak D call TRBD2 (6 bases). The V end lost 3 bases, the J end lost 6 bases, and 15 bases lay between the germline ends. Germline-derived CDR1 and CDR2 are KGHSH and LQKENI. The CDR3 runs to 15 residues. The CDR3 nucleotides are TGTGCCAGCTCACCCACGGGACTGACTTTCAATGAGCAGTTCTTC. This sequence encodes CASSPTGLTFNEQFF.

The sample holds a few counts of this clone. DNA for the CDR3: TGTGCCAGCAGCCCAACGACAGATAACACTGAAGCTTTCTTT. This translates into CASSPTTDNTEAFF. The chain links TRBV5-4 to TRBJ1-1; TRBD1 is a possible D gene (5 bases). The V end was cut by 4 bases, the J end by 2 bases, with 12 bases between. The CDR3 consists of 14 residues. Germline loops: CDR1 SGHNT, CDR2 YYREEE (reference sequence).

This chain links TRBV19 with TRBJ2-7; D might be TRBD1 (6 bases). This CDR3 contains 13 residues. Germline lookup yields CDR1 LNHDA and CDR2 SQIVND (reference sequence). Trimming removed 3 bases from V and 2 bases from J, with 8 bases in between. The CDR3 region has the DNA TGTGCCAGTAGTATGACAGGTACCTACGAGCAGTACTTC. Residues: CASSMTGTYEQYF.

The rearrangement links TRBV20-1 to TRBJ1-1; D is perhaps TRBD1 (5 bases). The CDR3 contains 11 residues. Germline-derived CDR1 and CDR2 are DFQATT and SNEGSKA (reference sequence). The CDR3 spells CTPGRNTEAFF. The CDR3 region has the DNA TGCACCCCGGGACGAAACACTGAAGCTTTCTTT.

This chain connects TRBV10-3 to TRBJ2-2; weak D call: TRBD2 (6 bases). This CDR3 has 15 amino acids. Between the trimmed V and J ends, which lost 10 bases and 3 bases, there was a span of 18 bases. Germline CDR1 is ENHRY and CDR2 is SYGVKD. The CDR3 protein is CATTEGGGYTGELFF. The CDR3, as DNA: TGTGCCACAACCGAGGGAGGCGGGTACACCGGGGAGCTGTTTTTT.

The chain recombines TRBV11-3 with TRBJ2-1, with 7 bases aligning to TRBD1. The CDR3 consists of 13 residues. The V segment lost 3 bases and the J segment 8 bases; nucleotides outside the gene matches: 4. Germline CDR1 and CDR2: SGHNT and YENEEA. CDR3 region: CASSFYRGDEQFF. CDR3 DNA: TGTGCCAGCAGCTTCTACAGGGGCGATGAGCAGTTCTTC.

The chain is built from TRBV18 and TRBJ1-1; D remains ambiguous. The CDR3 covers 13 residues. The V gene's germline CDR1 is KGHSH and CDR2 LQKENI. V lost 6 bases and J 2 bases, leaving 10 bases between the germline ends. Here the CDR3 reads CASSLQVNTEAFF. The CDR3 nucleotides are TGTGCCAGCTCTCTCCAGGTTAACACTGAAGCTTTCTTT.

This clone was counted a single time. This chain joins TRBV29-1 and TRBJ1-4; D possibly corresponds to TRBD1 (5 bases). V was trimmed by 4 bases and J by 8 bases, leaving 14 bases between them. The CDR3 is 13 residues long. Germline V gene sequence: CDR1 SQVTM, CDR2 ANQGSEA. CDR3 amino acids: CSVANGGGEKLFF. CDR3 in DNA: TGCAGCGTTGCCAACGGGGGAGGCGAAAAACTGTTTTTT.

In nucleotides, the CDR3 is TGTGCCAGCAGCGGGGGGACAGGGGGCGCGGGTACCGGGGAGCTGTTTTTT. Translated: CASSGGTGGAGTGELFF. This sequence joins TRBV11-2 and TRBJ2-2; 12 nucleotides line up with TRBD1. The CDR3 length is 17 residues. From germline, CDR1 is SGHAT and CDR2 FQNNGV. Losses at the gene ends were 5 bases for V and 5 bases for J; bases not matched to a gene: 9.

The chain combines TRBV4-2 with TRBJ2-7, with D possibly being TRBD2 (6 bases). Germline values: CDR1 LGHNA, CDR2 YNFKEQ. The V gene lost 4 bases and the J gene lost 5 bases, with 27 bases spanning the gap. The CDR3 spans 18 residues. In DNA, the CDR3 is TGTGCCAGCAGCCCAGAAAAAACGAGAGCGGGCACTCGGGACGAGCAGTACTTC. Protein sequence: CASSPEKTRAGTRDEQYF.

This rearrangement joins TRBV7-2 to TRBJ1-2; D might be TRBD1 (6 bases). The V end was cut by 7 bases, the J end by 8 bases, with 14 bases between. This CDR3 contains 12 residues. Germline CDR1 SGHTA, CDR2 FQGNSA. The CDR3 nucleotides are TGTGCCAGCAACAACAGGGAAGGGGGCTACACCTTC. It encodes CASNNREGGYTF.

The chain couples TRBV5-4 to TRBJ2-1; TRBD1 matches at 9 bases. The CDR3 is made up of 15 amino acids. Germline values: CDR1 SGHNT, CDR2 YYREEE (reference sequence). V shed 2 bases and J 4 bases; nucleotides not matched to a gene: 4. CDR3: CASSLRDRDYNEQFF. In DNA form, the CDR3 reads TGTGCCAGCAGCTTACGGGACAGGGATTACAATGAGCAGTTCTTC.

The gene calls are TRBV30 and TRBJ1-6; the D is unclear. The germline V gene encodes CDR1 GTSNPN and CDR2 SVGIG (reference sequence). Trimming pared 1 base from V and 6 bases from J, leaving 4 bases between. This CDR3 is built from 12 residues. The CDR3 DNA is TGTGCCTGGAGTGCTACTAATTCACCCCTCCACTTT. This codes for CAWSATNSPLHF.

The chain combines TRBV30 with TRBJ1-5; TRBD1 matches at 9 bases. The germline gives CDR1 GTSNPN, CDR2 SVGIG (reference sequence). This CDR3 has 21 residues. The junction had 20 bases not matched to a gene; V was cut back by 0 bases and J by 2 bases. Here the CDR3 DNA reads TGTGCCTGGAGTGTCGACGGGTGGGACAGGGTGGGGGTGGGTGGCAATCAGCCCCAGCATTTT. It codes for CAWSVDGWDRVGVGGNQPQHF.

This CDR3 is CASSVNTDQPQHF. CDR3 DNA sequence: TGTGCCAGTAGTGTAAACACTGATCAGCCCCAGCATTTT. The gene calls are TRBV19 and TRBJ1-5; D unresolved. Germline V gives CDR1 LNHDA, CDR2 SQIVND (reference sequence). V was trimmed by 5 bases and J by 5 bases, leaving 10 bases between them. The CDR3 runs to 13 residues.

V is TRBV6-1 and J is TRBJ2-7; D ambiguous. The CDR3 is made up of 15 amino acids. V dropped 6 bases and J dropped 0 bases, with 15 bases sitting between them. The V gene's germline CDR1 is MNHNS and CDR2 SASEGT. The DNA of the CDR3 is TGTGCCAGCAGAATAGATCTTGGTTTCTCCTACGAGCAGTACTTC. It encodes CASRIDLGFSYEQYF.

This rearrangement joins TRBV6-1 to TRBJ2-7; no clear D. The germline V gene has CDR1 MNHNS and CDR2 SASEGT. V shed 3 bases and J shed 6 bases, with 12 bases lying between them. This CDR3 is 13 amino acids long. The CDR3: CASSEDRHGEQYF. In DNA, the CDR3 is TGTGCCAGCAGTGAGGACCGTCACGGCGAGCAGTACTTC.

This clone was recorded once. One end of the junction fails to match germline, which may point to a read error. The V call is TRBV2, the J call TRBJ2-1; D ambiguous. CDR3 length equals 14 residues. CDR1 is SNHLY, CDR2 FYNNEI, per germline. CDR3 bases: TGTGCCAGCAGTGGCGGACCCTCCCACAATGAGCAGTTCTTC. Translated: CASSGGPSHNEQFF.

This clone has just one count. The chain links TRBV29-1 to TRBJ2-3, with 14 bases lining up with TRBD2. The germline V gene encodes CDR1 SQVTM and CDR2 ANQGSEA. After removal of 3 bases from V and 4 bases from J, the junction contained 6 bases not matched to a gene. The CDR3 length is 16 residues. The CDR3 here is CSVDGTSGGGPDTQYF. The CDR3 bases are TGCAGCGTTGATGGGACTAGCGGGGGAGGACCAGATACGCAGTATTTT.

The chain has TRBV6-1 and TRBJ2-5; D not resolved. The CDR3 has 15 residues. With 2 bases removed from V and 2 bases from J, the gap between germline ends came to 12 bases. CDR1 is MNHNS, CDR2 SASEGT, per germline. The CDR3 nucleotides read TGTGCCAGCAGTGAATTCCTGGTGGCACAAGAGACCCAGTACTTC. This translates into CASSEFLVAQETQYF.

This chain links TRBV9 with TRBJ2-2, with D possibly being TRBD1 (6 bases). Looked up from germline, CDR1 is SGDLS and CDR2 is YYNGEE. The CDR3 is 16 amino acids. Trimming took 0 bases from V and 0 from J, leaving 9 bases between them. CDR3 sequence: CASSVGTVSNTGELFF. The CDR3 region has the DNA TGTGCCAGCAGCGTAGGGACAGTCTCGAACACCGGGGAGCTGTTTTTT.

The chain carries TRBV29-1 and TRBJ1-5; D not certain. This CDR3 comprises 13 residues. V was cut by 4 bases and J by 1 base, with 8 bases left in between. Germline CDR1 is SQVTM and CDR2 is ANQGSEA. The CDR3, as DNA: TGCAGCGTTGGAGCGGGCAGCAATCAGCCCCAGCATTTT. This gives the protein CSVGAGSNQPQHF.